The 30 T cell receptor beta chains below come from one sample, sequenced in a study of monozygotic twins with inflammatory bowel disease. TCRdb reprocessed the 5' RACE reads and reports one entry per CDR3 protein, with no DNA. In all, the sample yields approximately 340,000 distinct CDR3 sequences. Sequenced material: blood. The receptors were gathered from a human donor with ulcerative colitis or Crohn's disease, or a healthy co-twin of an affected twin (not recorded which).

V usage is TRBV7-3 and J usage is TRBJ2-3; the D call from TCRdb, TRBD1, cannot be confirmed without DNA. The CDR3 has 14 amino acids. In germline, CDR1 is SGHTA, CDR2 FQGTGA. The CDR3 spells CASSFGGLLDTQYF.

V and J are TRBV4-1 and TRBJ2-1; absent DNA, TCRdb's TRBD1 call cannot be checked. The V gene's germline CDR1 is MGHRA and CDR2 YSYEKL. There are 17 residues in the CDR3. CDR3 amino acids: CASSHGQGPLDQNEQFF.

J is TRBJ2-3 and V is TRBV5-5; lacking DNA, the TRBD2 call made by TCRdb goes unchecked. This CDR3 spans 15 amino acids. Germline values: CDR1 SGHKS, CDR2 YYEKEE (reference sequence). The CDR3 region is CASSGRTSGHDTQYF.

The V call is TRBV28, the J call TRBJ2-5; the D call from TCRdb, TRBD1, cannot be confirmed without DNA. Germline-derived CDR1 and CDR2 are MDHEN and SYDVKM. The CDR3 has 15 residues. The CDR3 region is CASSLRDWGGETQYF.

This chain joins TRBV5-1 and TRBJ2-3. Germline V CDR1 and CDR2: SGHRS, YFSETQ. The CDR3 covers 13 residues. The CDR3 is CASSAFVPDTQYF.

CDR3 protein: CASSFGQLMNTEAFF. This chain uses TRBV5-1 with TRBJ1-1. Germline V gene lookup returns CDR1 SGHRS and CDR2 YFSETQ. This CDR3 region has 15 residues.

The rearrangement uses TRBV27 and TRBJ1-5. The germline CDR1 and CDR2 sequences are MNHEY and SMNVEV (reference sequence). The CDR3 runs to 16 residues. The CDR3 loop reads CASSSTGPSGNQPQHF.

The chain links TRBV11-3 to TRBJ2-2; TCRdb returns TRBD1, unconfirmable since there is no DNA. In germline, CDR1 is SGHNT, CDR2 YENEEA. CDR3 length: 15 residues. The CDR3 sequence: CASSPRDRGNGELFF.

The J gene is TRBJ2-1, the V gene TRBV7-2; TCRdb indicates TRBD1, and absent DNA this call remains unverified. Germline V lookup: CDR1 SGHTA, CDR2 FQGNSA. The CDR3 consists of 14 residues. CDR3: CASSLGGARGEQFF.

The chain joins TRBV7-8 to TRBJ1-2; TCRdb proposes TRBD1, but this gene call is untestable without DNA. Germline-derived CDR1 and CDR2 are SGHVS and FQNEAQ. The CDR3 loop spans 17 amino acids. CDR3 protein: CASSLARNPGEWDGYTF.

V usage is TRBV27 and J usage is TRBJ2-1. The CDR3 runs 15 residues. Germline CDR1 and CDR2: MNHEY and SMNVEV (reference sequence). The CDR3 here is CASSASSTSYNEQFF.

V gene TRBV20-1 combines with J gene TRBJ1-5; TCRdb names TRBD1, which stays unverified in the absence of DNA. In germline, CDR1 is DFQATT, CDR2 SNEGSKA (reference sequence). The CDR3 sequence is 14 residues long. This CDR3 is CSARWGGSNQPQHF.

The chain has TRBV7-7 and TRBJ2-1; TCRdb returns TRBD2, unconfirmable since there is no DNA. CDR3 length: 15 residues. Germline V gene lookup returns CDR1 SSHAT and CDR2 FNYEAQ (reference sequence). CDR3 sequence: CASSLGVTSIHEQFF.

This rearrangement joins TRBV2 to TRBJ2-7. The CDR3 consists of 15 residues. The V gene's germline CDR1 is SNHLY and CDR2 FYNNEI. The CDR3 protein is CASSDPSGISYEQYF.

The V and J genes are TRBV20-1 and TRBJ2-7. CDR3 length: 15 residues. Germline-derived CDR1 and CDR2 are DFQATT and SNEGSKA (reference sequence). CDR3 sequence: CSATRTANYSYEQYF.

The chain combines TRBV12-3 or TRBV12-4 with TRBJ2-1; TCRdb gives TRBD2 as the D gene, but with no DNA this cannot be confirmed. The CDR3 runs 15 residues. This chain's CDR3 is CASSGGTSGAHEQFF.

The V and J genes are TRBV5-1 and TRBJ2-7; the D call of TRBD1 rests on TCRdb alone, since no DNA is present to check it. Per the germline V gene, CDR1 is SGHRS and CDR2 is YFSETQ. The CDR3 is 13 residues long. The CDR3: CASSPYGQGASYF.

This chain links TRBV4-3 with TRBJ1-6; TCRdb picks TRBD1, but there is no DNA to check that call. The germline V gene encodes CDR1 LGHNA and CDR2 YSLEER. The length of the CDR3 is 14 residues. The CDR3 reads CASSQRTGDSPLHF.

The chain combines TRBV11-2 with TRBJ2-1; there is no DNA to check the TCRdb D call of TRBD2. The CDR3 sequence is 13 residues long. The germline V gene has CDR1 SGHAT and CDR2 FQNNGV. The CDR3 here is CASSLGLHNEQFF.

This sequence joins TRBV20-1 and TRBJ2-1; TCRdb designates TRBD2, a call that cannot be tested without DNA. Germline V CDR1 and CDR2: DFQATT, SNEGSKA (reference sequence). This CDR3 is built from 18 residues. The CDR3 sequence: CSALGTSGRFITYNEQFF.

V is TRBV10-3 and J is TRBJ2-1. The CDR3 is 14 amino acids. Germline CDR1 reads ENHRY; CDR2 reads SYGVKD. CDR3 sequence reads: CATGRTSSYNEQFF.

The chain joins TRBV20-1 to TRBJ1-5; the TCRdb call, TRBD1, lacks DNA for checking. The germline gives CDR1 DFQATT, CDR2 SNEGSKA (reference sequence). This CDR3 has 13 amino acids. This CDR3 reads CSAPTGDNQPQHF.

This chain links TRBV30 with TRBJ2-3; TCRdb returns TRBD1, unconfirmable since there is no DNA. CDR1 and CDR2 (germline): GTSNPN, SVGIG (reference sequence). The CDR3 has 14 residues. The CDR3 reads CAWTRGTGGDTQYF.

The V gene is TRBV5-1, the J gene TRBJ1-3. This CDR3 comprises 14 residues. Germline CDR1 and CDR2: SGHRS and YFSETQ. Here the CDR3 reads CASSLPGAGNTIYF. Variable domain in full (rest from reference TRBV5-1 and TRBJ1-3): KAGVTQTPRYLIKTRGQQVTLSCSPISGHRSVSWYQQTPGQGLQFLFEYFSETQRNKGNFPGRFSGRQFSNSRSEMNVSTLELGDSALYLCASSLPGAGNTIYFGEGSWLTVV.

The rearrangement uses TRBV6-2 or TRBV6-3 and TRBJ2-7; as DNA is missing, the TRBD2 call by TCRdb cannot be tested. This CDR3 region has 12 residues. CDR1 is MNHEY, CDR2 SVGEGT, per germline. CDR3 in amino acids: CAARQRTYEQYF.

The chain uses TRBV20-1 and TRBJ2-7; TCRdb's D gene call, TRBD1, goes unchecked for lack of DNA. This CDR3 is built from 13 residues. Per germline, CDR1 DFQATT and CDR2 SNEGSKA (reference sequence). The CDR3 region is CSAAYPDRNEQYF.

The chain uses TRBV7-9 and TRBJ1-2; no DNA is available, so the TRBD1 call from TCRdb remains unchecked. This CDR3 is built from 11 residues. Germline lookup yields CDR1 SEHNR and CDR2 FQNEAQ (reference sequence). The CDR3 loop reads CASSFPGTFTF.

The genes are TRBV28 and TRBJ2-7; TCRdb returns TRBD1, unconfirmable since there is no DNA. Per the germline V gene, CDR1 is MDHEN and CDR2 is SYDVKM. This CDR3 has 15 amino acids. The CDR3 protein is CASGPGTGYSYEQYF.

Here the CDR3 reads CASRTSGGYNEQFF. This chain connects TRBV12-3 or TRBV12-4 to TRBJ2-1; the TCRdb D gene call, TRBD2, has no DNA to confirm it. The CDR3 totals 14 residues.

This rearrangement joins TRBV27 to TRBJ2-7. CDR1 is MNHEY and CDR2 is SMNVEV in the germline V gene (reference sequence). The CDR3 extends over 15 amino acids. The CDR3 region is CASSLSDGQIYEQYF.